This record concerns one TCR beta chain sequence. The target antigen is unknown. The hyperthyroidism patients had all been newly diagnosed, and their disease duration was under 2 months. Their ages ranged from 18 to 65 years. The study excluded patients with uncontrolled infection, other autoimmune disease, pregnancy or lactation. PBMCs came from around 9.7 ml fresh peripheral blood. The data derive from a study of T cells in Graves' hyperthyroidism and ophthalmopathy. General study findings and limits: Stable hyperthyroidism was told apart from ophthalmopathy by a model built on 13 V-J features.

Researchers amplified the TCR beta CDR3 regions from RNA transcripts. The HTBI primer set drove a first-round RT-PCR of the TCR CDR3. TCRdb reanalysed the multiplex PCR reads using MiXCR and keeps one entry per CDR3 protein. The table includes about 560,000 distinct CDR3 sequences, about 15% detected once. Germline V gene data show CDR1 as DFQATT and CDR2 as SNEGSKA (reference sequence). The CDR3 has 13 residues. V was pared by 3 bases and J by 10 bases, with 12 bases of the junction left unmatched. The sequence derives from a woman in her thirties or forties with Graves' hyperthyroidism. The sequenced material came from blood. The chain uses TRBV20-1 and TRBJ2-7; 7 bases fit TRBD2. CDR3 in DNA: TGCAGTGCTAGTGGTGCTAGCGGCCTCGATCAGTACTTC. Amino acids: CSASGASGLDQYF.